These 9 T cell receptor beta chains originate from one sample sequenced in a study of blood T cell repertoires in COVID-19 (dated by TCRdb to 2020 to 2021). Libraries were made using the immunoSEQ multiplex PCR assay. TCRdb took this table from immuneACCESS and kept in-frame rearrangements with V and J called. Such tables lack part of the clones; where checked against another copy, unresolved V genes explain under half of the gap, and the rest is unexplained. This sample is represented by approximately 360,000 clones; around 83% of them were singletons. The ten largest clonotypes hold 5% to 6% of the sample. What was sequenced was PBMCs or T cells enriched from blood (not recorded which). The receptors come from a woman in her forties or fifties who had recovered from COVID-19.

The chain employs TRBV6-5 and TRBJ1-2; TRBD1 aligns across 7 bases. This CDR3 region has 13 residues. Germline CDR1 reads MNHEY; CDR2 reads SVGAGI. With V trimmed by 6 bases and J by 4 bases, 5 bases remained unmatched. The CDR3 spells CASRTGEVYGYTF. Here the CDR3 DNA reads TGTGCCAGCAGAACAGGGGAAGTCTATGGCTACACCTTC.

This rearrangement joins TRBV4-3 to TRBJ2-4, with 10 positions matching TRBD2. V dropped 0 bases and J dropped 5; count of bases not matched to a gene: 10. This CDR3 region has 18 residues. The germline gives CDR1 LGHNA, CDR2 YSLEER. In nucleotides, the CDR3 is TGCGCCAGCAGCCAAGATTTACTAGCGGGGAGACCCGAAAACATTCAGTACTTC. Its translation is CASSQDLLAGRPENIQYF.

V gene TRBV6-2 or TRBV6-3 combines with J gene TRBJ1-2, with a weak D call TRBD1 (5 bases). The length of the CDR3 is 13 residues. With 6 bases removed from V and 4 bases from J, the gap between germline ends came to 12 bases. Germline V gene sequence: CDR1 MNHEY, CDR2 SVGEGT. The CDR3, as DNA: TGTGCCAGCAGCCCCAGGGTGGCCTATGGCTACACCTTC. Translating gives CASSPRVAYGYTF.

CDR3 sequence: CAISESAGGTDTQYF. The CDR3 DNA follows: TGTGCCATCAGTGAGTCCGCGGGGGGGACAGATACGCAGTATTTT. The chain employs TRBV10-3 and TRBJ2-3, with 9 bases aligning to TRBD2. This CDR3 spans 15 amino acids. Germline assignment: CDR1 ENHRY and CDR2 SYGVKD. V gave up 0 bases and J gave up 3 bases; unmatched junction bases: 1.

CDR3 amino acids: CASSTFDRTEQYF. CDR3 nucleotides: TGTGCCAGCAGCACATTCGACAGGACCGAGCAGTACTTC. The chain uses TRBV7-3 and TRBJ2-7, with a weak D call TRBD1 (6 bases). The CDR3 length is 13 residues. V lost 5 bases and J 6 bases, leaving 14 bases between the germline ends. Germline CDR1 reads SGHTA; CDR2 reads FQGTGA.

The V and J genes are TRBV30 and TRBJ1-3, with 7 bases lining up with TRBD1. Germline-derived CDR1 and CDR2 are GTSNPN and SVGIG (reference sequence). V was pared by 5 bases and J by 0 bases, with 4 bases of the junction left unmatched. This CDR3 is 14 amino acids long. CDR3 sequence reads: CAWDRVHSGNTIYF. The CDR3 region has the DNA TGTGCCTGGGACAGGGTGCACTCTGGAAACACCATATATTTT.

The J gene is TRBJ2-2, the V gene TRBV9, with D perhaps matching TRBD1 (6 bases). The CDR3 runs to 14 residues. V lost 3 bases and J lost 4, with 10 bases in between. From germline, CDR1 is SGDLS and CDR2 YYNGEE. The CDR3 here is CASSADSFTGELFF. CDR3 in DNA: TGTGCCAGCAGCGCGGACAGTTTCACCGGGGAGCTGTTTTTT.

The V and J genes are TRBV6-2 or TRBV6-3 and TRBJ1-1; the D gene is possibly TRBD1 (5 bases). The CDR3 is 17 residues long. Trimming shortened V by 2 bases and J by 5 bases, and 21 bases separated the two germline ends. Germline V CDR1 and CDR2: MNHEY, SVGEGT. CDR3 amino acids: CASSYVRGVSMETEAFF. CDR3 coding DNA: TGTGCCAGCAGTTACGTTCGGGGGGTCTCTATGGAGACTGAAGCTTTCTTT.

J is TRBJ2-1 and V is TRBV7-3, with 10 bases matching TRBD2. This CDR3 comprises 15 residues. Germline CDR1 SGHTA, CDR2 FQGTGA. Trimming cost V 4 bases and J 7 bases; bases outside gene matches: 7. CDR3 coding DNA: TGTGCCAGCAGCTACGGGACTAGCGTGACGAATGAGCAGTTCTTC. Protein sequence: CASSYGTSVTNEQFF.